This T cell receptor (beta chain) is from a study of identical twins. Only a few counts were recorded for this clonotype. What it binds is not known. V dropped 7 bases and J dropped 5 bases, with 11 bases sitting between them. Germline V gene lookup returns CDR1 SNHLY and CDR2 FYNNEI. The length of the CDR3 is 12 residues. TCRdb re-called the 5' RACE reads through MiXCR, storing one row per CDR3 protein. The sample contains hundreds of thousands of distinct CDR3 sequences, less than 25% of which appear only once. General study points: Conclusions were based on cross-sectional statistical analysis, without following the same donors. The presence of invariant MAIT and iNKT cells could partly confound analyses of zero-insertion sequences.

These data also featured in a second study, about T cells expressing NK-cell markers.

The material sequenced was PBMCs. This rearrangement joins TRBV2 to TRBJ2-5; D is uncertain. This TCR was recovered from a woman between 18 and 29 years old in good health. The DNA for the CDR3 is TGTGCCAGCAACCCGGAAAAGGAGACCCAGTACTTC. Its translation: CASNPEKETQYF.